This T cell receptor (beta chain) was recovered during a study of T-cell memory formation after mild COVID-19. Study results and caveats: The finding that pre-infection memory included some responding clones suggested that cross-reactive memory joined.

This clonotype was seen a handful of times. Its antigen is still unknown. With V trimmed by 3 bases and J by 0 bases, 3 bases remained unmatched. Germline CDR1 reads LGHNA; CDR2 reads YSLEER. The CDR3 sequence is 16 residues long. The authors produced TCR alpha and TCR beta cDNA libraries with sample barcodes and UMIs by 5'RACE using constant-segment primers. MiXCR, run by TCRdb on the 5' RACE reads, gives a single entry per CDR3 protein. The sample lists some 300,000 distinct CDR3 sequences, approximately 20% occurring once. The chain employs TRBV4-3 and TRBJ2-1; 9 bases match TRBD2. Sequencing input: PBMCs or a T cell subset sorted from them (not recorded which). The sequence was collected from a young man who had mild COVID-19 (a few samples of this study predate the infection). Cell type and time point are not known. In DNA, the CDR3 is TGCGCCAGCAGCCAGGGTAGCGGGGGCTCCTACAATGAGCAGTTCTTC. It yields the protein CASSQGSGGSYNEQFF.